This is a list of T cell receptor beta chains from one sample in a study of PD-1 blockade in classical Hodgkin lymphoma. Repertoires were generated with immunoSEQ multiplex PCR, while TCRdb's copy carries only in-frame clones and drops some. The table includes roughly 14,000 clones, roughly 69% detected once. The input for sequencing was peripheral blood mononuclear cells (PBMCs), taken at baseline. These receptor sequences come from a human donor with classical Hodgkin lymphoma. Each CDR3 is given with its conserved first and last residue. A D gene is named only where the DNA matches it firmly. Some rows mark clone size as missing; the rest say once, few, many or name a class of expanded clone.

once	TRBD2	TRBV7-8	TRBJ2-7	TGTGCCAGCAGCACCGGGACTATGACTTACGAGCAGTACTTC	CASSTGTMTYEQYF
NA	NA	TRBV19	TRBJ1-2	TGTGCCAGTAGCGACCCCCCAAAGCATGGCTACACCTTC	CASSDPPKHGYTF
NA	TRBD1	TRBV9	TRBJ2-5	TGTGCCAGCAGCTCGGCAGGGGGCTCGGAGACCCAGTACTTC	CASSSAGGSETQYF
NA	TRBD1	TRBV11-1	TRBJ1-2	TGTGCCAGCAGCACCCGGGACAGGGGAGGCTATGGCTACACCTTC	CASSTRDRGGYGYTF
NA	NA	TRBV7-2	TRBJ1-1	TGTGCCAGCAGCTTGACAGAAAACACTGAAGCTTTCTTT	CASSLTENTEAFF
NA	NA	TRBV4-1	TRBJ1-5	TGCGCCAGCAGCCAAGAGCTTTCCTATAGCAATCAGCCCCAGCATTTT	CASSQELSYSNQPQHF
NA	TRBD1	TRBV6-6	TRBJ2-1	TGTGCCAGCAGTTTATTGGGACAGTCCTACAATGAGCAGTTCTTC	CASSLLGQSYNEQFF
NA	NA	TRBV4-1	TRBJ1-1	TGCGCCAGCAGCCAAAGTCCGACAGGGAACACTGAAGCTTTCTTT	CASSQSPTGNTEAFF
NA	NA	TRBV7-9	TRBJ2-1	TGTGCCAGCAGCTTGGACAATGAGCAGTTCTTC	CASSLDNEQFF
NA	TRBD2	TRBV4-2	TRBJ2-1	TGTGCCAGCAGCCAAGGGCGGGAGCCCTACAATGAGCAGTTCTTC	CASSQGREPYNEQFF
NA	NA	TRBV10-3	TRBJ2-1	TGTGCCATCAGTGAGCCAGGAGAGGTTCGGAATGAGCAGTTCTTC	CAISEPGEVRNEQFF
NA	TRBD1	TRBV27	TRBJ2-5	TGTGCCAGCAGTTTATTTGCCCCGACAGGGGGCGCGAAAAGGTCCCCACAAGAGACCCAGTACTTC	CASSLFAPTGGAKRSPQETQYF
NA	TRBD1	TRBV19	TRBJ1-5	TGTGCCAGTAGTATAGAAGGGGACAGGGTAAATCAGCCCCAGCATTTT	CASSIEGDRVNQPQHF
large	NA	TRBV4-1	TRBJ1-1	TGCGCCAGCAGCCAAACGGGAGTGAACACTGAAGCTTTCTTT	CASSQTGVNTEAFF
large	TRBD2	TRBV7-9	TRBJ2-1	TGTGCCAGCAGCTTTCTGCCAGCGGGAGGCGGTGAGCAGTTCTTC	CASSFLPAGGGEQFF
NA	NA	TRBV4-1	TRBJ1-2	TGCGCCAGCAGCCAATTGCGCTCTTACGGCTATGGCTACACCTTC	CASSQLRSYGYGYTF
few	NA	TRBV27	TRBJ1-1	TGTGCCAGCAGTTTATCGACGGGGGCTATGAACACTGAAGCTTTCTTT	CASSLSTGAMNTEAFF
NA	NA	TRBV4-1	TRBJ1-6	TGCGCCAGCAGCTCGACAGATTTGCACTATAATTCACCCCTCCACTTT	CASSSTDLHYNSPLHF
NA	NA	TRBV21-1	TRBJ2-7	TGTGCCAGCAGCGTAGGGGGGGGTTACGAGCAGTACTTC	CASSVGGGYEQYF
NA	NA	TRBV27	TRBJ2-1	TGTGCCAGCAGCGTAGGGAGCTCCTACAATGAGCAGTTCTTC	CASSVGSSYNEQFF
medium-sized	NA	TRBV6-4	TRBJ2-1	TGTGCCAGCAGTGACTCAATGGCGGATGAGCAGTTCTTC	CASSDSMADEQFF
once	NA	TRBV7-2	TRBJ2-7	TGTGCCAGCAGCTTAGCGCTCCACTTCTCCTACGAGCAGTACTTC	CASSLALHFSYEQYF
NA	NA	TRBV5-1	TRBJ2-7	TGCGCCAGCAGCACGTCCGGGACTTCCACGTACGAGCAGTACTTC	CASSTSGTSTYEQYF
medium-sized	NA	TRBV28	TRBJ1-5	TGTGCCAGCAGACTTCGGACAGACAGCAATCAGCCCCAGCATTTT	CASRLRTDSNQPQHF
NA	TRBD1	TRBV28	TRBJ1-1	TGTGCCAGCCCCCGTTCCGGAACAGGGGACACTGAAGCTTTCTTT	CASPRSGTGDTEAFF
NA	NA	TRBV7-9	TRBJ1-2	TGTGCCAGCAGCCCGCGGGGGCCGGGGGTCGGCTACACCTTC	CASSPRGPGVGYTF
NA	NA	TRBV13	TRBJ1-1	TGTGCCAGCAGCTTGCGGGAAGCTTTCTTT	CASSLREAFF